This is a list of T cell receptor beta chains from one sample in a study of cytotoxic CD8 clonotypes in ibrutinib-treated CLL. Profiled with immunoSEQ multiplex PCR; TCRdb holds only in-frame clones, not every one. The top ten hold roughly 12% of the sample, which has tens of thousands of clones, less than 70% seen once. Sequenced material: PBMCs, taken after 12 months of ibrutinib treatment. The origin of the receptors is a human donor with chronic lymphocytic leukemia. CDR3s include the opening cysteine and the closing phenylalanine or tryptophan. Size tells how often a clone was seen (once, few, many) or the class of an expanded clone, and some rows leave it out.

j_gene,v_gene,abundance,CDR3aa
TRBJ1-5,TRBV2,-,CASRKGSNQPQHF
TRBJ1-5,TRBV6-6,-,CASSFRDGSNQPQHF
TRBJ1-1,TRBV6-1,once,CASSARRVGTEAFF
-,TRBV6-5,-,CATMTGVYEQYF
TRBJ2-5,TRBV7-9,-,CASSFPGQGFGETQYF
TRBJ2-3,TRBV7-2,-,CASSLQRDTQYF
TRBJ2-4,TRBV9,-,CASSVTGGDIQYF
TRBJ1-5,TRBV2,few,CASRGLANNQPQHF
TRBJ2-1,TRBV7-6,-,CASALYNEQFF
TRBJ1-5,TRBV18,-,CASSGREGSLNQPQHF
TRBJ1-2,TRBV10-1,-,CAEAGQGKVTF
TRBJ1-3,TRBV7-6,-,CASSPLTFSGNTIYF
TRBJ1-2,TRBV7-2,few,CASSWIGDLDKYGYTF
TRBJ2-5,TRBV7-7,-,CASSEGQETQYF
TRBJ1-2,TRBV14,few,CASSLMQGEGYTF
TRBJ1-4,TRBV30,-,CAWRARTFANEKLFF
TRBJ2-5,TRBV15,-,CATRAGQDPKETQYF
TRBJ1-1,TRBV18,-,CASSHSYPENTEAFF
TRBJ1-5,TRBV10-3,-,CAISEQTGRDSNQPQHF
TRBJ2-4,TRBV2,-,CASSGLEGPNNDKNIQYF
TRBJ1-1,TRBV25-1,-,CASSSTGSETEAFF
TRBJ1-3,TRBV7-8,-,CASSLDASRGNTIYF
TRBJ2-1,TRBV2,-,CASTPGRGGGAYNEQFF